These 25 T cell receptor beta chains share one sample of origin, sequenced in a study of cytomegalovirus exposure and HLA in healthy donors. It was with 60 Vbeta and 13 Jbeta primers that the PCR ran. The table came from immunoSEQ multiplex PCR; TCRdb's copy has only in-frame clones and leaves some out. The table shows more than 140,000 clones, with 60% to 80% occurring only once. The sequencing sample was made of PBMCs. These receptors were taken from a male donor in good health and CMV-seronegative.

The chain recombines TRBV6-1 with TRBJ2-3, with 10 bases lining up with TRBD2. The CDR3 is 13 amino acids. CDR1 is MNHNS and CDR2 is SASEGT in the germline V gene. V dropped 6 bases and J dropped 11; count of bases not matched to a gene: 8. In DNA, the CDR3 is TGTGCCAGCAGGACCGAACTAGCGGGGAAGCAGTATTTT. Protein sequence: CASRTELAGKQYF.

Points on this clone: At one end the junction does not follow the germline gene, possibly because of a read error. CDR3 nucleotide sequence: TGTTCCAGCAGGCCAGGACAGGGAGACTATGGCTACACCTTC. This gives the protein CSSRPGQGDYGYTF. The rearrangement links TRBV7-9 to TRBJ1-2; TRBD1 aligns across 8 bases. From germline, CDR1 is SEHNR and CDR2 FQNEAQ (reference sequence). The CDR3 spans 14 residues.

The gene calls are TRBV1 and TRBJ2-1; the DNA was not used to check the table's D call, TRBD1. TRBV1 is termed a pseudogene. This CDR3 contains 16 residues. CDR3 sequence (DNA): TGCACCAGCAGCGGGGGCGCGCGGAGCTCCTACAATGAGCAGTTCTTC. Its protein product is CTSSGGARSSYNEQFF.

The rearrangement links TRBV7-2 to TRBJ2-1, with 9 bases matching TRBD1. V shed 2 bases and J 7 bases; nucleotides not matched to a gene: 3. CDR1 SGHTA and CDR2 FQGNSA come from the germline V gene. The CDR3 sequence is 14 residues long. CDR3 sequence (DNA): TGTGCCAGCAGCTTACAACAGGGGGCGAATGAGCAGTTCTTC. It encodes CASSLQQGANEQFF. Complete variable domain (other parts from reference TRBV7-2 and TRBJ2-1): GAGVSQSPSNKVTEKGKDVELRCDPISGHTALYWYRQSLGQGLEFLIYFQGNSAPDKSGLPSDRFSAERTGGSVSTLTIQRTQQEDSAVYLCASSLQQGANEQFFGPGTRLTVL.

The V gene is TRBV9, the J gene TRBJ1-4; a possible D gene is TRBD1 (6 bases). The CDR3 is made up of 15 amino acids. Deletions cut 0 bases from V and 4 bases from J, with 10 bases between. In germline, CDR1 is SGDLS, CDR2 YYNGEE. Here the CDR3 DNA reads TGTGCCAGCAGCGTAGGCCCAGGGGTTAATGAAAAACTGTTTTTT. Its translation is CASSVGPGVNEKLFF.

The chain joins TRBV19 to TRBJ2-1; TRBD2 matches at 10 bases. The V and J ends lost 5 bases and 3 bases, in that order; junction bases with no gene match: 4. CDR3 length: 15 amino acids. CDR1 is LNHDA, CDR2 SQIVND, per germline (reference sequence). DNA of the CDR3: TGTGCCAGTAGTTCTAGCGGGAGAGTCTACAATGAGCAGTTCTTC. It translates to CASSSSGRVYNEQFF. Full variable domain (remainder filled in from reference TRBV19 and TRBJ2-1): DGGITQSPKYLFRKEGQNVTLSCEQNLNHDAMYWYRQDPGQGLRLIYYSQIVNDFQKGDIAEGYSVSREKKESFPLTVTSAQKNPTAFYLCASSSSGRVYNEQFFGPGTRLTVL.

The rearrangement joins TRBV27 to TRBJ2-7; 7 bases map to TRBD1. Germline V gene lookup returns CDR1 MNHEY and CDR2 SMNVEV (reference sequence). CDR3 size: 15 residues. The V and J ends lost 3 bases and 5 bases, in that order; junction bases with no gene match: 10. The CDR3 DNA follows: TGTGCCAGCAGTTTGGGCCAGGGGGAGTACGACGAGCAGTACTTC. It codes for CASSLGQGEYDEQYF.

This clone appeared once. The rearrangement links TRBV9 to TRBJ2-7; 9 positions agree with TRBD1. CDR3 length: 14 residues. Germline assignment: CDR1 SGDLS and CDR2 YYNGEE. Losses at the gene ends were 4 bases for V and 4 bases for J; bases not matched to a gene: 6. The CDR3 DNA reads TGTGCCAGCAGCAATCGGGACAGGGCATACGAGCAGTACTTC. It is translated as CASSNRDRAYEQYF.

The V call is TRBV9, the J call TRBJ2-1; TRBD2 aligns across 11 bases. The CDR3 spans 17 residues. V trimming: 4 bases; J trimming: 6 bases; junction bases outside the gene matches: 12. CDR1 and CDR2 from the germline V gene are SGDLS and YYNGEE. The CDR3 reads CASSLGGSGRAPNEQFF. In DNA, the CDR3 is TGTGCCAGCAGCCTAGGGGGTAGCGGGAGGGCCCCCAATGAGCAGTTCTTC.

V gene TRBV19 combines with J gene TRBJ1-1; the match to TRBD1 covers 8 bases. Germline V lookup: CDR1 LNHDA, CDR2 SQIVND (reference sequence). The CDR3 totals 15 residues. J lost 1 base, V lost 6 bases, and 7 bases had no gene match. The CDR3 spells CASSTPDRGNTEAFF. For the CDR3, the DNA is TGTGCCAGTAGCACCCCTGACAGGGGGAACACTGAAGCTTTCTTT.

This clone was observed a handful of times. CDR3 bases: TGTGCCAGCAGTTCGACATTCACGAACACCGGGGAGCTGTTTTTT. Encoded protein: CASSSTFTNTGELFF. The chain joins TRBV6-5 to TRBJ2-2; D is unresolved. This CDR3 region has 15 residues. V lost 4 bases, J lost 0 bases, and 9 bases lay in between. The germline gives CDR1 MNHEY, CDR2 SVGAGI.

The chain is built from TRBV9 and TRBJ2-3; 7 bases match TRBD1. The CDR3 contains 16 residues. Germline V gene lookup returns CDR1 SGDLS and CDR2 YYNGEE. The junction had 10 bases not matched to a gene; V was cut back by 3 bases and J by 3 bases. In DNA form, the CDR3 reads TGTGCCAGCAGCGCCGGGACAGCACTGAGGACAGATACGCAGTATTTT. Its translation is CASSAGTALRTDTQYF.

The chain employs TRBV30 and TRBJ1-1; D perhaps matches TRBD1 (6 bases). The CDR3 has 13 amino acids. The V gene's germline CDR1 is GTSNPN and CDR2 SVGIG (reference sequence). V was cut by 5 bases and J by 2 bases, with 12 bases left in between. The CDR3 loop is CAWAYRVNTEAFF. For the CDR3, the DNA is TGTGCCTGGGCGTACAGGGTAAACACTGAAGCTTTCTTT. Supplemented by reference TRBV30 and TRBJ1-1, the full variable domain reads SQTIHQWPATLVQPVGSPLSLECTVEGTSNPNLYWYRQAAGRGLQLLFYSVGIGQISSEVPQNLSASRPQDRQFILSSKKLLLSDSGFYLCAWAYRVNTEAFFGQGTRLTVV.

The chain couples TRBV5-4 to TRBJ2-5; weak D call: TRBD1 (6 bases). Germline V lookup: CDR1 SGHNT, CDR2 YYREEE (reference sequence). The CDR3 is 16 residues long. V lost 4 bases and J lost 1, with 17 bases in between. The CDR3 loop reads CASSTRGATGQETQYF. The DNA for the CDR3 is TGTGCCAGCAGCACCAGGGGAGCTACGGGCCAAGAGACCCAGTACTTC.

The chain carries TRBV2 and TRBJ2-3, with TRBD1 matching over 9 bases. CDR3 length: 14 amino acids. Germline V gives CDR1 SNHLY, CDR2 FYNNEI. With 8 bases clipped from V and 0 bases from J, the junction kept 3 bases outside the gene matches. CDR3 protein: CASGDRGSTDTQYF. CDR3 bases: TGTGCCAGCGGAGACAGGGGGAGCACAGATACGCAGTATTTT.

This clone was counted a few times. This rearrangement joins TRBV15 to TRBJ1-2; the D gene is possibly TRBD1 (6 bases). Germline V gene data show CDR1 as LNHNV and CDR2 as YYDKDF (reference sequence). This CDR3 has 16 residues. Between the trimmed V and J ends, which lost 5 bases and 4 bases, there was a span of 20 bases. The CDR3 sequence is CATSGFLSGGPYGYTF. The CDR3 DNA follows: TGTGCCACCAGCGGCTTTCTGTCGGGGGGGCCCTATGGCTACACCTTC.

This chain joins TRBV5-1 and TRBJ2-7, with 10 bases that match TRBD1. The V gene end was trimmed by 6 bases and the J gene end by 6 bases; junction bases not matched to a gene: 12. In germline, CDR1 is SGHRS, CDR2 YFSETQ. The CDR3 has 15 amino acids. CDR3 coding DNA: TGCGCCAGCACCCCCGGGACAGGGGAGTACGGCGAGCAGTACTTC. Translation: CASTPGTGEYGEQYF.

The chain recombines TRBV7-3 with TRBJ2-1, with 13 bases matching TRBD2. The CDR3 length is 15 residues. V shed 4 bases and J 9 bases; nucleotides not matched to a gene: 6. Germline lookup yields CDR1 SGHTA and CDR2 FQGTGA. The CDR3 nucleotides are TGTGCCAGCAGCTCATCGACTAGCGGGGGGTTTGAGCAGTTCTTC. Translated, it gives CASSSSTSGGFEQFF.

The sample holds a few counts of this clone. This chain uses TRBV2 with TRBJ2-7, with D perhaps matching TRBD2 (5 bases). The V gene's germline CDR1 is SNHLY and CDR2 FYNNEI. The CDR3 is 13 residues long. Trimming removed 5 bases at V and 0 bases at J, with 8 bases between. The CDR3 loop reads CASSRDVSYEQYF. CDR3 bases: TGTGCCAGCAGTCGGGATGTCTCCTACGAGCAGTACTTC.

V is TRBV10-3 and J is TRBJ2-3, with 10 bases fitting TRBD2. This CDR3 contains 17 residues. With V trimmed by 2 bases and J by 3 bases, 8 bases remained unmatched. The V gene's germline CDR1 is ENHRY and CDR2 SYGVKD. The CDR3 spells CAISEDRLAGETDTQYF. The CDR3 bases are TGTGCCATCAGTGAGGATCGGCTAGCGGGGGAAACAGATACGCAGTATTTT.

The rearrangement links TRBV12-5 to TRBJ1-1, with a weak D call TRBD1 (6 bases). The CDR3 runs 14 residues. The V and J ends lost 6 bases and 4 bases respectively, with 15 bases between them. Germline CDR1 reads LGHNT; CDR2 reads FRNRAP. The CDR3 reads CASGKATGSTEAFF. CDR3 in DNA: TGTGCTAGTGGGAAAGCCACAGGGTCCACTGAAGCTTTCTTT.

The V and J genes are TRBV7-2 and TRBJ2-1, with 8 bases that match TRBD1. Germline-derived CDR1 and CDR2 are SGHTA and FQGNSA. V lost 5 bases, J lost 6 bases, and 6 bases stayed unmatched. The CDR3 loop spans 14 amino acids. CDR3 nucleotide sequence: TGTGCCAGCAGCGCCGAAACAGGGGGCAATGAGCAGTTCTTC. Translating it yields CASSAETGGNEQFF.

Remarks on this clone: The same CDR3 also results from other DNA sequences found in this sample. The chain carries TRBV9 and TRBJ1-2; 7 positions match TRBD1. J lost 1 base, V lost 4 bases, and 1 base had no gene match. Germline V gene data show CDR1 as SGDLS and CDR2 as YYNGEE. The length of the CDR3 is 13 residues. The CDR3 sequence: CASSRDSNYGYTF. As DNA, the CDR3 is TGTGCCAGCAGCCGGGACAGTAACTATGGCTACACCTTC.

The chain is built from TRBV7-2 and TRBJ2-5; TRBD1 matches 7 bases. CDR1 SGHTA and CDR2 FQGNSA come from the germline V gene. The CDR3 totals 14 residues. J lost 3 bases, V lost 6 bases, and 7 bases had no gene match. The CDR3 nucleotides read TGTGCCAGCAGTCAAGGCAGGGGGAAAGAGACCCAGTACTTC. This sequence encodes CASSQGRGKETQYF.

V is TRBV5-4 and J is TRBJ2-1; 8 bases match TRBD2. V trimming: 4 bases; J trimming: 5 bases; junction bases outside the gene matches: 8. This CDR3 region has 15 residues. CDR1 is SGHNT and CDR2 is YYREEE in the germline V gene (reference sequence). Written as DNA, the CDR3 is TGTGCCAGCAGCAAAGGACTAGCAAGGGACAATGAGCAGTTCTTC. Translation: CASSKGLARDNEQFF. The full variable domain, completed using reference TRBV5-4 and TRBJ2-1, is ETGVTQSPTHLIKTRGQQVTLRCSSQSGHNTVSWYQQALGQGPQFIFQYYREEENGRGNFPPRFSGLQFPNYSSELNVNALELDDSALYLCASSKGLARDNEQFFGPGTRLTVL.